This TCR beta chain was retrieved from a study of blood T cell repertoires in COVID-19. Study background: The origin of the acute and convalescent COVID-19 samples was the United States, Italy and Spain.

In germline, CDR1 is KGHSH, CDR2 LQKENI. The CDR3 contains 14 residues. V lost 4 bases and J lost 7, with 11 bases in between. Those enrolled in Seattle joined during active infection and were followed longitudinally afterward. Sequencing was performed with immunoSEQ multiplex PCR; in TCRdb, only in-frame clones are kept and a portion is missing. This table holds roughly 200,000 clones, around four fifths found once. The chain joins TRBV18 to TRBJ1-6; D gene uncertain. The source of this sequence is a woman between 40 and 50 years old with COVID-19, enrolled during active disease. The sample taken for sequencing was peripheral blood. The CDR3 here is CASSLRTENSPLHF. CDR3 in DNA: TGTGCCAGCTCACTAAGGACTGAAAATTCACCCCTCCACTTT. Looking up the rest from reference TRBV18 and TRBJ1-6 gives the full variable domain: NAGVMQNPRHLVRRRGQEARLRCSPMKGHSHVYWYRQLPEEGLKFMVYLQKENIIDESGMPKERFSAEFPKEGPSILRIQQVVRGDSAAYFCASSLRTENSPLHFGNGTRLTVT.